Shown below are 30 T cell receptor beta chains from a single sample sequenced in a study of blood T cells in healthy people across ages. Primers used in a second PCR of roughly 6 to 12 cycles were a sample-barcoded 5' primer and a J-beta primer mix. TCRdb reprocessed the 5' RACE reads with MiXCR, giving one entry per CDR3 protein. This table holds about 1.6 million distinct CDR3 sequences, about 31% found once. Sequencing used blood. These receptors originate from a woman under 40 in good health.

The chain employs TRBV15 and TRBJ1-1, with D possibly being TRBD1 (5 bases). Trimming shortened V by 2 bases and J by 1 base, and 5 bases separated the two germline ends. This CDR3 is built from 13 residues. The germline gives CDR1 LNHNV, CDR2 YYDKDF (reference sequence). For the CDR3, the DNA is TGTGCCACCAGCAGACAGGGGAACACTGAAGCTTTCTTT. Its translation is CATSRQGNTEAFF.

The V and J genes are TRBV18 and TRBJ1-1; no clear D gene. Trimming removed 6 bases at V and 1 base at J, with 18 bases between. In germline, CDR1 is KGHSH, CDR2 LQKENI. The CDR3 length is 16 residues. As DNA, the CDR3 is TGTGCCAGCTCCCAAAGTCGAGGTATCGCGAACACTGAAGCTTTCTTT. Its translation: CASSQSRGIANTEAFF.

This clonotype was picked up one time. V gene TRBV7-9 combines with J gene TRBJ1-4; D gene ambiguous. The germline V gene has CDR1 SEHNR and CDR2 FQNEAQ (reference sequence). The CDR3 has 15 amino acids. V shed 5 bases and J shed 3 bases, with 13 bases lying between them. The CDR3 loop is CASSRSFVPNEKLFF. For the CDR3, the DNA is TGTGCCAGCAGCCGATCTTTTGTGCCTAATGAAAAACTGTTTTTT.

The table lists this clonotype with a few counts. The chain has TRBV9 and TRBJ2-3; TRBD2 aligns across 10 bases. Germline V CDR1 and CDR2: SGDLS, YYNGEE. The CDR3 totals 15 residues. With V trimmed by 1 base and J by 4 bases, 3 bases remained unmatched. The CDR3 is CASSVIAGGSDTQYF. The CDR3 coding sequence is TGTGCCAGCAGCGTAATAGCGGGGGGTTCAGATACGCAGTATTTT.

There are many counts of this clonotype. The chain carries TRBV5-1 and TRBJ2-3; 7 nucleotides line up with TRBD1. The CDR3 is 16 amino acids. Germline-derived CDR1 and CDR2 are SGHRS and YFSETQ. V shed 0 bases, J shed 3 bases, and the junction held 7 bases outside the gene matches. The CDR3 DNA is TGCGCCAGCAGCTTGGTCTTACGCAGGGGGACAGATACGCAGTATTTT. Amino acid sequence: CASSLVLRRGTDTQYF.

On this clonotype: This sequence may be a read error, since a much larger clone differs from it by one base. This chain joins TRBV7-9 and TRBJ2-5, with a tentative D call TRBD1 (6 bases). CDR1 and CDR2 (germline): SEHNR, FQNEAQ (reference sequence). Trimming took 5 bases from V and 5 from J, leaving 21 bases between them. CDR3 size: 16 residues. Here the CDR3 DNA reads TGTGCCAGCAGCCTCAGTCCAAACAGGGCCGGGGAGACCCAGTACTTC. It specifies CASSLSPNRAGETQYF.

This clonotype was detected only a few times. Just one base apart from a much larger clone, this may be a read error. The chain links TRBV29-1 to TRBJ2-1, with TRBD1 matching 7 bases. The CDR3 length is 12 residues. J gave up 13 bases and V 5 bases, and 11 bases lay outside the gene matches. Germline V gene lookup returns CDR1 SQVTM and CDR2 ANQGSEA. The CDR3 sequence: CSVTTGLKTQFF. The CDR3 DNA is TGCAGCGTTACGACAGGGTTAAAGACCCAGTTCTTC.

This clonotype has more than one count but fewer than ten. The genes are TRBV5-1 and TRBJ2-1; D possibly matches TRBD1 or TRBD2 (5 bases each). Germline values: CDR1 SGHRS, CDR2 YFSETQ. Trimming removed 4 bases at V and 0 bases at J, with 20 bases between. The CDR3 loop spans 18 amino acids. CDR3 sequence (DNA): TGCGCCAGCAGCGCTGGGGACGTTCCGGAAAGCTCCTACAATGAGCAGTTCTTC. Encoded protein: CASSAGDVPESSYNEQFF. The variable domain in full, completed from reference TRBV5-1 and TRBJ2-1, reads KAGVTQTPRYLIKTRGQQVTLSCSPISGHRSVSWYQQTPGQGLQFLFEYFSETQRNKGNFPGRFSGRQFSNSRSEMNVSTLELGDSALYLCASSAGDVPESSYNEQFFGPGTRLTVL.

This clonotype appeared a single time. The germline gene is not matched at one end of the junction; a read error may be the cause. This chain links TRBV7-9 with TRBJ2-4; a possible D gene is TRBD1 (5 bases). The CDR3 consists of 11 residues. Germline V lookup: CDR1 SEHNR, CDR2 FQNEAQ (reference sequence). CDR3 residues: CAGSYEDNQYF. The CDR3 nucleotides read TGTGCCGGCAGCTACGAGGACAATCAGTACTTC. Drawing the rest from reference TRBV7-9 and TRBJ2-4, the complete variable domain is DTGVSQNPRHKITKRGQNVTFRCDPISEHNRLYWYRQTLGQGPEFLTYFQNEAQLEKSRLLSDRFSAERPKGSFSTLEIQRTEQGDSAMYLCAGSYEDNQYFGAGTRLSVL.

The genes are TRBV30 and TRBJ1-2; no clear D. The V and J ends lost 4 bases and 7 bases respectively, with 25 bases between them. Germline assignment: CDR1 GTSNPN and CDR2 SVGIG (reference sequence). CDR3 size: 16 residues. CDR3 sequence: CAWNIPSVAGMAGYTF. The CDR3, as DNA: TGTGCCTGGAATATTCCATCGGTGGCCGGGATGGCTGGCTACACCTTC. Looking up the rest from reference TRBV30 and TRBJ1-2 gives the full variable domain: SQTIHQWPATLVQPVGSPLSLECTVEGTSNPNLYWYRQAAGRGLQLLFYSVGIGQISSEVPQNLSASRPQDRQFILSSKKLLLSDSGFYLCAWNIPSVAGMAGYTFGSGTRLTVV.

The chain employs TRBV4-1 and TRBJ2-6, with D perhaps TRBD2 (5 bases). V was shortened by 6 bases and J by 0 bases, with 18 bases between the two germline ends. The CDR3 spans 18 residues. CDR1 is MGHRA and CDR2 is YSYEKL in the germline V gene. Written as DNA, the CDR3 is TGCGCCAGCAGTCAAAGAGCGACTGGGAGCTCTGGGGCCAACGTCCTGACTTTC. Translation: CASSQRATGSSGANVLTF.

The chain links TRBV20-1 to TRBJ2-1, with TRBD2 identical over 16 bases. The CDR3 covers 20 residues. CDR1 is DFQATT and CDR2 is SNEGSKA in the germline V gene (reference sequence). V was clipped by 1 base and J by 0 bases; unmatched bases: 9. For the CDR3, the DNA is TGCAGTGCTAGAGCATACGGGACTAGCGGGAGGGGAAGCTCCTACAATGAGCAGTTCTTC. It encodes CSARAYGTSGRGSSYNEQFF.

This rearrangement joins TRBV12-3 or TRBV12-4 to TRBJ2-3; TRBD1 aligns across 11 bases. With V trimmed by 6 bases and J by 4 bases, 9 bases remained unmatched. This CDR3 has 16 amino acids. The CDR3 protein is CASSRFGGQGADTQYF. The DNA for the CDR3 is TGTGCCAGCAGCCGATTTGGGGGACAGGGGGCAGATACGCAGTATTTT.

This clonotype was observed a few times. The chain couples TRBV27 to TRBJ2-5, with TRBD2 matching 7 bases. This CDR3 comprises 13 residues. CDR1 is MNHEY and CDR2 is SMNVEV in the germline V gene (reference sequence). V lost 8 bases to trimming and J lost 1 base; unmatched junction nucleotides: 4. The CDR3 protein is CASGKRGQETQYF. CDR3 sequence (DNA): TGTGCCAGCGGAAAGCGGGGCCAAGAGACCCAGTACTTC.

This clonotype was found a few times. The V and J genes are TRBV5-1 and TRBJ2-5, with 10 bases matching TRBD2. The V gene end was trimmed by 2 bases and the J gene end by 5 bases; junction bases not matched to a gene: 15. The CDR3 spans 18 residues. Germline CDR1 SGHRS, CDR2 YFSETQ. DNA for the CDR3: TGCGCCAGCAGCTTCACCGGGACTAGCGCCACTTTGGCCGAGACCCAGTACTTC. Translating gives CASSFTGTSATLAETQYF.

This clonotype was detected only a few times. CDR3 sequence (DNA): TGTGCCAGCAGTTTACAGGGGATTGAGGCCAAAAACATTCAGTACTTC. This codes for CASSLQGIEAKNIQYF. The gene calls are TRBV27 and TRBJ2-4; TRBD1 might be the D (6 bases). V was shortened by 2 bases and J by 1 base, with 12 bases between the two germline ends. Germline V CDR1 and CDR2: MNHEY, SMNVEV (reference sequence). CDR3 length: 16 residues.

The chain links TRBV14 to TRBJ2-1, with 14 bases matching TRBD2. V was pared by 4 bases and J by 10 bases, with 9 bases of the junction left unmatched. This CDR3 is 16 amino acids long. Germline values: CDR1 SGHDN, CDR2 FVKESK. DNA of the CDR3: TGTGCCAGCAGCCTCACCGGACTAGCGGGAGGTATAGAGCAGTTCTTC. As protein: CASSLTGLAGGIEQFF. Complete variable domain (other parts from reference TRBV14 and TRBJ2-1): EAGVTQFPSHSVIEKGQTVTLRCDPISGHDNLYWYRRVMGKEIKFLLHFVKESKQDESGMPNNRFLAERTGGTYSTLKVQPAELEDSGVYFCASSLTGLAGGIEQFFGPGTRLTVL.

This clonotype was seen more than once but under ten times. The rearrangement links TRBV28 to TRBJ2-7, with TRBD2 identical over 10 bases. Losses at the gene ends were 7 bases for V and 4 bases for J; bases not matched to a gene: 13. Germline CDR1 MDHEN, CDR2 SYDVKM. The CDR3 totals 16 residues. CDR3 in amino acids: CASTDIAGGGVYEQYF. The CDR3, as DNA: TGTGCCAGCACTGACATAGCGGGGGGAGGGGTTTACGAGCAGTACTTC.

V is TRBV7-9 and J is TRBJ1-2; TRBD1 is a possible D gene (6 bases). The ends were cut back, 5 bases at V and 4 bases at J, with 17 bases in the middle. The germline V gene encodes CDR1 SEHNR and CDR2 FQNEAQ (reference sequence). The CDR3 sequence is 15 residues long. This CDR3 is CASSLPGGPSYGYTF. The CDR3 nucleotides read TGTGCCAGCAGCCTCCCGGGGGGCCCCTCCTATGGCTACACCTTC.

There are many counts of this clonotype. The V gene is TRBV12-3 or TRBV12-4, the J gene TRBJ2-4; D is undetermined. V lost 6 bases to trimming and J lost 3 bases, with 6 bases between them. The CDR3 covers 12 residues. The CDR3 DNA reads TGTGCCAGCAGGGGTGGCAAAAACATTCAGTACTTC. Translating gives CASRGGKNIQYF.

The CDR3 sequence is CSAKPPGHRNTGELFF. DNA for the CDR3: TGCAGTGCTAAGCCTCCGGGACATCGTAACACCGGGGAGCTGTTTTTT. J is TRBJ2-2 and V is TRBV20-1; D is perhaps TRBD1 (6 bases). The V and J ends lost 4 bases and 2 bases respectively, with 17 bases between them. This CDR3 is built from 16 residues. Germline CDR1 and CDR2: DFQATT and SNEGSKA (reference sequence).

This clonotype was seen more than once but under ten times. This chain joins TRBV4-2 and TRBJ2-7; D may be TRBD2 (5 bases). In germline, CDR1 is LGHNA, CDR2 YNFKEQ. Trimming removed 0 bases at V and 0 bases at J, with 18 bases between. CDR3 length equals 18 residues. The CDR3 sequence is CASSQEWSVSGSSYEQYF. In DNA, the CDR3 is TGTGCCAGCAGCCAAGAGTGGAGCGTAAGCGGTAGCTCCTACGAGCAGTACTTC.

This clonotype was counted a few times. The chain is built from TRBV20-1 and TRBJ1-1, with 7 positions matching TRBD1. The CDR3 is 14 amino acids. Germline V CDR1 and CDR2: DFQATT, SNEGSKA (reference sequence). The V gene end was trimmed by 2 bases and the J gene end by 1 base; junction bases not matched to a gene: 4. The DNA of the CDR3 is TGCAGTGCTAGATTTGAGGGGGCGAACACTGAAGCTTTCTTT. Protein sequence: CSARFEGANTEAFF.

V is TRBV19 and J is TRBJ2-1; D call uncertain. This CDR3 has 10 amino acids. V lost 10 bases to trimming and J lost 15 bases, with 16 bases between them. CDR1 is LNHDA, CDR2 SQIVND, per germline (reference sequence). CDR3 bases: TGTGCCACCGCCGAGATATGGCCGTTCTTC. It codes for CATAEIWPFF.

This clonotype was found many times. The chain recombines TRBV10-3 with TRBJ2-7; 9 bases fit TRBD1. The CDR3 has 16 amino acids. CDR1 ENHRY and CDR2 SYGVKD come from the germline V gene. Trimming removed 6 bases from V and 0 bases from J; junction bases left unmatched: 9. The CDR3, as DNA: TGTGCCATCAGGAACCTGGGGGACAGGGACTCCTACGAGCAGTACTTC. This encodes CAIRNLGDRDSYEQYF.

The genes are TRBV27 and TRBJ2-1, with TRBD2 matching over 10 bases. Germline V gives CDR1 MNHEY, CDR2 SMNVEV (reference sequence). This CDR3 region has 16 residues. The junction had 5 bases not matched to a gene; V was cut back by 6 bases and J by 0 bases. The CDR3 DNA reads TGTGCCAGCAGCCCTATAGCGGGAGGCTCCTACAATGAGCAGTTCTTC. The encoded protein is CASSPIAGGSYNEQFF.

The rearrangement uses TRBV7-3 and TRBJ2-1; 9 bases align to TRBD2. CDR3 size: 16 residues. The V gene's germline CDR1 is SGHTA and CDR2 FQGTGA. J was trimmed by 6 bases and V by 4 bases; bases with no gene match: 10. The CDR3 spells CASSSSSGIGPNEQFF. The CDR3, as DNA: TGTGCCAGCAGCTCCTCTAGCGGGATTGGTCCCAATGAGCAGTTCTTC. The complete variable domain, with remaining parts taken from reference TRBV7-3 and TRBJ2-1, reads GAGVSQTPSNKVTEKGKYVELRCDPISGHTALYWYRQSLGQGPEFLIYFQGTGAADDSGLPNDRFFAVRPEGSVSTLKIQRTERGDSAVYLCASSSSSGIGPNEQFFGPGTRLTVL.

The V gene is TRBV13, the J gene TRBJ2-3, with TRBD2 matching 16 bases. CDR1 is PRHDT, CDR2 FYEKMQ, per germline (reference sequence). With V trimmed by 5 bases and J by 4 bases, 9 bases remained unmatched. The CDR3 runs 18 residues. The CDR3 loop reads CASSPPGTSGGAPDTQYF. In nucleotides, the CDR3 is TGTGCCAGCAGCCCACCCGGGACTAGCGGGGGGGCGCCAGATACGCAGTATTTT.

The rearrangement joins TRBV12-3 or TRBV12-4 to TRBJ2-4; D is perhaps TRBD1 (6 bases). The V gene lost 6 bases and the J gene lost 13 bases, with 19 bases spanning the gap. The CDR3 runs 13 residues. CDR3 DNA: TGTGCCAGCAGCCCCTCCAGCAGGGGAAAGCAGTACTTC. Translation gives CASSPSSRGKQYF.

This chain's CDR3 is CASSLDLGGPYEQYF. The CDR3 coding sequence is TGTGCCAGCAGCTTAGATCTGGGCGGGCCCTACGAGCAGTACTTC. The chain is built from TRBV11-2 and TRBJ2-7; maybe TRBD2 (5 bases). Germline lookup yields CDR1 SGHAT and CDR2 FQNNGV. The CDR3 has 15 residues. V lost 0 bases, J lost 2 bases, and 11 bases lay in between.